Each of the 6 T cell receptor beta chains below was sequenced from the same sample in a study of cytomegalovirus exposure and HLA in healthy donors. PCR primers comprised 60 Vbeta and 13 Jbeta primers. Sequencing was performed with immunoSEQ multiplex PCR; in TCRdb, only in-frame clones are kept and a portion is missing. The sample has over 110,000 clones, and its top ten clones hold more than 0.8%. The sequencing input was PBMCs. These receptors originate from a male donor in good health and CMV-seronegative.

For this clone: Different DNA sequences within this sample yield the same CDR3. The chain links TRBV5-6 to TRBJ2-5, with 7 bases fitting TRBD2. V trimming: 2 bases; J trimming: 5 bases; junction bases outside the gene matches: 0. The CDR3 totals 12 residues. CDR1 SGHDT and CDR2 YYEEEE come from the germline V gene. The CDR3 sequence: CASSFGGETQYF. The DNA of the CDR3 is TGTGCCAGCAGCTTCGGGGGGGAGACCCAGTACTTC.

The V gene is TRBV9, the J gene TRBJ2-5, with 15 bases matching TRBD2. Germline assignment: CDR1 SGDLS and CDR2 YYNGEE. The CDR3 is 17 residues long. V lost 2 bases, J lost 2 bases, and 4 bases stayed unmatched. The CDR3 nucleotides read TGTGCCAGCAGCGTCGGGACTAGCGGGGGGCCACAAGAGACCCAGTACTTC. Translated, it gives CASSVGTSGGPQETQYF. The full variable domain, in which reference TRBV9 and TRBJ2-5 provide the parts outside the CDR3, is DSGVTQTPKHLITATGQRVTLRCSPRSGDLSVYWYQQSLDQGLQFLIQYYNGEERAKGNILERFSAQQFPDLHSELNLSSLELGDSALYFCASSVGTSGGPQETQYFGPGTRLLVL.

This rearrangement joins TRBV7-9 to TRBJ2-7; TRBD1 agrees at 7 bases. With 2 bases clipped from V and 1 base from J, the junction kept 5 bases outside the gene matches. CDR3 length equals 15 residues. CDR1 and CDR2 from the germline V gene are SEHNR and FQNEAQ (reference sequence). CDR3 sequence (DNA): TGTGCCAGCAGCTTAAGACAGGGTGGGTCCTACGAGCAGTACTTC. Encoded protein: CASSLRQGGSYEQYF.

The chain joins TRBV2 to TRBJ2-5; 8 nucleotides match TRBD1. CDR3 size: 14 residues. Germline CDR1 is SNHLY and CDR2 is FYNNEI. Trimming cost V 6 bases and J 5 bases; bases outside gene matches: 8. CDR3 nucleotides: TGTGCCAGCAGGACGGGACAGGTCGGGGAGACCCAGTACTTC. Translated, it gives CASRTGQVGETQYF.

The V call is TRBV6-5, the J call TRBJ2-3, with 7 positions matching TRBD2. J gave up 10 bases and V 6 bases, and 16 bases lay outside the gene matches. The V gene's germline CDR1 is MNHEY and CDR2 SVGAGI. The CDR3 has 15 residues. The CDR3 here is CASSPGAGETLAQYF. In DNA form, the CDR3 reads TGTGCCAGCAGCCCCGGGGCGGGAGAGACCCTCGCGCAGTATTTT.

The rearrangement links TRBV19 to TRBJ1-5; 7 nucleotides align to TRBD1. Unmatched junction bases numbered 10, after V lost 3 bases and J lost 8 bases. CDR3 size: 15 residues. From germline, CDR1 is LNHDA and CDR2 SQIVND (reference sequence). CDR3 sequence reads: CASSIETGRREPQHF. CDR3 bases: TGTGCCAGTAGTATCGAGACAGGGAGAAGGGAGCCCCAGCATTTT.